The sequence of this TCR beta chain was determined in a study of cytomegalovirus exposure and HLA in healthy donors. With 60 Vbeta and 13 Jbeta primers, the PCR was carried out. Authors' analysis steps: An analysis that came later counted 80 million or so unique TCR beta chains, around 12 million shared. TCRdb keeps only in-frame clones here, not all; method: immunoSEQ multiplex PCR. The DNA was the basis for D and trimming; V, J and clone size are from that table. The repertoire table contains approximately 93,000 clones. The sequenced sample was PBMCs. This clonotype was obtained from a woman in her twenties or thirties in good health and CMV-seronegative.

CDR3 sequence reads: CASSLRVGGGPQETQYF. Written as DNA, the CDR3 is TGTGCCAGCAGCTTGCGGGTTGGGGGAGGGCCCCAAGAGACCCAGTACTTC. The rearrangement uses TRBV5-4 and TRBJ2-5, with TRBD2 matching over 7 bases. Germline V CDR1 and CDR2: SGHNT, YYREEE (reference sequence). J gave up 1 base and V 1 base, and 10 bases lay outside the gene matches. The CDR3 has 17 residues.